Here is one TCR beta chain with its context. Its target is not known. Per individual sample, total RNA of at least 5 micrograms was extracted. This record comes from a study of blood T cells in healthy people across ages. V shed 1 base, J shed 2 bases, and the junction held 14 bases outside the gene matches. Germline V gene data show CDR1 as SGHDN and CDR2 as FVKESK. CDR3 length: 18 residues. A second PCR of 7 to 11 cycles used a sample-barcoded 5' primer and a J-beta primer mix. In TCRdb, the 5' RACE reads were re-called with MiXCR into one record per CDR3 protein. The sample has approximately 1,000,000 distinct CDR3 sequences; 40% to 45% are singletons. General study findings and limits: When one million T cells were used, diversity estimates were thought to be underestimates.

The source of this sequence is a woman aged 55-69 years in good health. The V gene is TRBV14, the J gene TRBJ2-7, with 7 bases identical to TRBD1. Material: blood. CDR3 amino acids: CASSQARRSGTAPYEQYF. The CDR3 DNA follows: TGTGCCAGCAGCCAAGCCCGGAGGTCCGGGACAGCACCCTACGAGCAGTACTTC.